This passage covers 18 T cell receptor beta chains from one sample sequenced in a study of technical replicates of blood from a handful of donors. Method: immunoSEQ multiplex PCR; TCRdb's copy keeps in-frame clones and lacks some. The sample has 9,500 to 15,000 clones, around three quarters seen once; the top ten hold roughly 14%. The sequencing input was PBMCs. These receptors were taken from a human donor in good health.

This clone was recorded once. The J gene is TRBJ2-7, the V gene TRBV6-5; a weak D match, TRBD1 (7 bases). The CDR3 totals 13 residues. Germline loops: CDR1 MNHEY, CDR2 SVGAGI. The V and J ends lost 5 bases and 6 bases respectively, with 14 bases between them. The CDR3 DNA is TGTGCCAGCAGTCCCCACAGGGGAGGCGAGCAGTACTTC. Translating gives CASSPHRGGEQYF.

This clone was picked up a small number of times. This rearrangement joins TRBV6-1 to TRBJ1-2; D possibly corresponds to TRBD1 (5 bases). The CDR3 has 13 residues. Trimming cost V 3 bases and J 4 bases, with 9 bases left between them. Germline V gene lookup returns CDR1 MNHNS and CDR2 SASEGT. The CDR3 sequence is CASSDQGGYGYTF. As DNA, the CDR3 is TGTGCCAGCAGTGATCAGGGCGGCTATGGCTACACCTTC.

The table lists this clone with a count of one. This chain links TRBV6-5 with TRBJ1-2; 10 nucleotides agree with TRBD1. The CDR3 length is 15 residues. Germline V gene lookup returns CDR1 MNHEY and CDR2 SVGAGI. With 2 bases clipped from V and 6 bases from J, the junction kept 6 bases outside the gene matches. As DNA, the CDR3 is TGTGCCAGCAGTTACCTCTCGACAGGGGGCAATGGCTACACCTTC. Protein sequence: CASSYLSTGGNGYTF.

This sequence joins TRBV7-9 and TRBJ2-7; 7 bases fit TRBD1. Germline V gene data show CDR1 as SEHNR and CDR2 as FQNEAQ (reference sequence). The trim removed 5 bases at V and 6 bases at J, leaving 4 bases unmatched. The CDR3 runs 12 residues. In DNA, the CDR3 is TGTGCCAGCAGCCGGGGACAGACCGAGCAGTACTTC. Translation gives CASSRGQTEQYF.

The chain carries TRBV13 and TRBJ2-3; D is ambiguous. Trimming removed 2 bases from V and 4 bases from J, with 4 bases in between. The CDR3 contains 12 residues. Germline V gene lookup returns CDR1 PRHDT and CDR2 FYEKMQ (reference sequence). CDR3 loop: CASSLLPDTQYF. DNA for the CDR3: TGTGCCAGCAGCTTACTACCAGATACGCAGTATTTT. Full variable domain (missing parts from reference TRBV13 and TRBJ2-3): AAGVIQSPRHLIKEKRETATLKCYPIPRHDTVYWYQQGPGQDPQFLISFYEKMQSDKGSIPDRFSAQQFSDYHSELNMSSLELGDSALYFCASSLLPDTQYFGPGTRLTVL.

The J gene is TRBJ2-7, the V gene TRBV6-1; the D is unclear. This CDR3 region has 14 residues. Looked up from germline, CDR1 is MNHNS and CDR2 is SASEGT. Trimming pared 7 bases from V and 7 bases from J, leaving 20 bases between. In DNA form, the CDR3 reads TGTGCCAGCAAATACTCTAGTGCCCTTCAGGAGCAGTACTTC. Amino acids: CASKYSSALQEQYF.

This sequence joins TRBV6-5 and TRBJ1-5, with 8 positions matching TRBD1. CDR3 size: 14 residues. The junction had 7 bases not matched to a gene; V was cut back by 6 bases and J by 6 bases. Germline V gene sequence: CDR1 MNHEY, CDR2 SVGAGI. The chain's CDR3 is CASRSQGAGQPQHF. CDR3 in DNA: TGTGCCAGCAGGAGCCAGGGGGCCGGTCAGCCCCAGCATTTT.

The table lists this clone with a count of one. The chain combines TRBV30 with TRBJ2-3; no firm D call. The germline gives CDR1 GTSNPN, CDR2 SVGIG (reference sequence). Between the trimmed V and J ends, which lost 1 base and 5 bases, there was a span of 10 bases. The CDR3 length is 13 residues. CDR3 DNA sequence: TGTGCCTGGAGTGGACCACCAGGAGATACGCAGTATTTT. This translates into CAWSGPPGDTQYF.

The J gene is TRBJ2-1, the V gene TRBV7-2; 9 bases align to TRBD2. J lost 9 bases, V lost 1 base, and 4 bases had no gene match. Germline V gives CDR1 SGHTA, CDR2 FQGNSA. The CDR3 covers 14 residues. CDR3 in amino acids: CASSLVGGGGEQFF. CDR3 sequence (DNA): TGTGCCAGCAGCTTAGTTGGCGGGGGGGGTGAGCAGTTCTTC.

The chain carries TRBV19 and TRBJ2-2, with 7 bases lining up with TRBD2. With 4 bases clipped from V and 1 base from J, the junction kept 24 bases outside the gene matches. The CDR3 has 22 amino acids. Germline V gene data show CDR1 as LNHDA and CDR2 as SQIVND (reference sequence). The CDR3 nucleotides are TGTGCCAGTAGTAGGGGCGTATGGGGAGGGCTCTCTTCTCCGGTGAACACCGGGGAGCTGTTTTTT. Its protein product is CASSRGVWGGLSSPVNTGELFF. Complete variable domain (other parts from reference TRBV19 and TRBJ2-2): DGGITQSPKYLFRKEGQNVTLSCEQNLNHDAMYWYRQDPGQGLRLIYYSQIVNDFQKGDIAEGYSVSREKKESFPLTVTSAQKNPTAFYLCASSRGVWGGLSSPVNTGELFFGEGSRLTVL.

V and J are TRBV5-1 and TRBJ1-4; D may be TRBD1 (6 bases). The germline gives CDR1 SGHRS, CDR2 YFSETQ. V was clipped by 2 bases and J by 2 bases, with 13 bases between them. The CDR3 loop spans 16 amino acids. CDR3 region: CASSLTSRGTNEKLFF. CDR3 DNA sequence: TGCGCCAGCAGCTTAACATCTAGGGGGACTAATGAAAAACTGTTTTTT.

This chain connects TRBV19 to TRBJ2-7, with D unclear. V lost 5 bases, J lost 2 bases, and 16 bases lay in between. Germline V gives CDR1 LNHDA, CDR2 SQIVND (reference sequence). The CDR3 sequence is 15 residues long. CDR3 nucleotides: TGTGCCAGTAGTCCACGATCCTCGACTCCCTACGAGCAGTACTTC. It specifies CASSPRSSTPYEQYF. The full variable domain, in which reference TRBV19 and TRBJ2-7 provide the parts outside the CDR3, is DGGITQSPKYLFRKEGQNVTLSCEQNLNHDAMYWYRQDPGQGLRLIYYSQIVNDFQKGDIAEGYSVSREKKESFPLTVTSAQKNPTAFYLCASSPRSSTPYEQYFGPGTRLTVT.

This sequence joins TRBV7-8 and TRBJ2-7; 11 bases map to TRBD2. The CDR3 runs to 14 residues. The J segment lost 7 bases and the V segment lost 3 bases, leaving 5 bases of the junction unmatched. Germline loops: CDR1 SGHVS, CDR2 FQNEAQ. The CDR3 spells CASSFELAGVEQYF. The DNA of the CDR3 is TGTGCCAGCAGCTTTGAACTAGCGGGAGTAGAGCAGTACTTC.

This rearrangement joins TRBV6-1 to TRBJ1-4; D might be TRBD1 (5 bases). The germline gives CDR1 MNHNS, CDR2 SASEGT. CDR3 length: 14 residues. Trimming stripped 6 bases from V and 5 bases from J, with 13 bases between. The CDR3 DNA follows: TGTGCCAGCAGCCTCGACAGAAAAAATGAAAAACTGTTTTTT. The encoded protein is CASSLDRKNEKLFF.

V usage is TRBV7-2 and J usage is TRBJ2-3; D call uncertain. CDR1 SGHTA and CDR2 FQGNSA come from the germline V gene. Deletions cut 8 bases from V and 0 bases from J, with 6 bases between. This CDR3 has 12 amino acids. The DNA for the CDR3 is TGTGCCAGCGCCTACAGCACAGATACGCAGTATTTT. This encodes CASAYSTDTQYF.

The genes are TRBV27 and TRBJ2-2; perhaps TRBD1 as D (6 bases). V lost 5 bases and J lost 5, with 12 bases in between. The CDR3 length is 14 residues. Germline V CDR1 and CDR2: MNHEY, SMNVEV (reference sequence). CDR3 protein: CASSTHTGTGELFF. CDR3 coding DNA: TGTGCCAGCAGTACTCACACAGGGACCGGGGAGCTGTTTTTT.

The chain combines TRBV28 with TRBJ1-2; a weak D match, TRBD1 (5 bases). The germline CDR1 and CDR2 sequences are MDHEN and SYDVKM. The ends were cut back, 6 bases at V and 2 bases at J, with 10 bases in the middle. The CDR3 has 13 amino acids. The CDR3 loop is CASSLQANYGYTF. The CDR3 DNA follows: TGTGCCAGCAGCTTACAGGCGAACTATGGCTACACCTTC.

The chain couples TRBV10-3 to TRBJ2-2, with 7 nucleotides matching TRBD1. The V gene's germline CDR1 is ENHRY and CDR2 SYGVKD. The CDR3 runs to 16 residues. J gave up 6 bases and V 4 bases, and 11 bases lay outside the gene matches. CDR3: CAISVPPAGGAGELFF. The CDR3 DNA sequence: TGTGCCATCAGTGTCCCCCCGGCAGGGGGAGCCGGGGAGCTGTTTTTT.